This T cell receptor beta chain was observed in a study of T cells after yellow fever vaccination. Study-wide points: Booster sampling recovered most clones from primary vaccination (approximately 97% CD4, over 75% CD8).

Comment on this clonotype: Its specificity is not known.

MiXCR, applied by TCRdb to the 5' RACE reads, yields one record per CDR3 protein. The sample lists approximately 510,000 distinct CDR3 sequences, 21% occurring once. Looked up from germline, CDR1 is SNHLY and CDR2 is FYNNEI. Between the trimmed V and J ends, which lost 6 bases and 0 bases, there was a span of 13 bases. This CDR3 region has 15 residues. This sequence joins TRBV2 and TRBJ2-3; maybe TRBD1 (6 bases). The receptor was derived from a young man who received the YFV17D yellow fever vaccine. Sequenced here: PBMCs, sampled 20 to 25 days after the first yellow fever vaccination. CDR3 protein: CASSYREFSTDTQYF. CDR3 sequence (DNA): TGTGCCAGCAGCTACAGGGAGTTTAGCACAGATACGCAGTATTTT.